These 2 T cell receptor beta chains were sequenced from one sample in a study of shared clonotypes between healthy human individuals. TCRdb's copy holds only in-frame clones and misses some; the assay was immunoSEQ multiplex PCR. The sample yields about 1.1 million clones, around 78% seen once. Sequenced sample: memory CD4+ T cells from PBMCs. The subset denotes: CD45RA-negative fraction. These receptors were taken from a man aged 18 to 30 in good health. Some clones in this sample may be carry-over from other donors' samples.

This clone was counted once. The chain recombines TRBV2 with TRBJ1-1; 8 bases line up with TRBD1. Trimming removed 4 bases from V and 5 bases from J; junction bases left unmatched: 6. The CDR3 is 14 amino acids. The germline V gene has CDR1 SNHLY and CDR2 FYNNEI. CDR3 DNA sequence: TGTGCCAGCAGTGCTGAACAGGGGGGAACTGAAGCTTTCTTT. It is translated as CASSAEQGGTEAFF.

Note on this clone: Germline is not matched at one junction end, which may reflect a read error. The V call is TRBV19, the J call TRBJ1-2; TRBD1 might be the D (6 bases). Looked up from germline, CDR1 is LNHDA and CDR2 is SQIVND (reference sequence). The CDR3 covers 10 residues. CDR3 in amino acids: CASSRGDTAF. CDR3 DNA: TGTGCCAGTAGTAGAGGGGACACCGCCTTC.